The source of this TCR beta chain is a study of OX40 agonist ivuxolimab in advanced cancers. Study overall: A diagnosis of hepatocellular carcinoma, melanoma, renal cell or head and neck cancer was present in dose-escalation patients. Two patients with cutaneous melanoma and one with hepatocellular carcinoma, three in total, showed partial responses. Broader study findings: On average, CD8+ T cells had more expanded clones than CD4+. Blood T cells, both CD4+ and CD8+, expanded clonally by week 6 at 0.1 to 3.0 mg/kg.

Only in-frame clones appear in the TCRdb table, and some are missing; sequencing was by immunoSEQ multiplex PCR. The data show 20,000 or so clones, with more than 80% seen just once and under 25% held by the top ten. Regarding this clone: Its antigen remains unidentified.

This receptor was obtained from an adult with an advanced solid tumor such as melanoma, head and neck, liver or kidney cancer. The specimen comprised CD4+ or CD8+ T cells sorted from blood, sampled in a trial of the OX40 agonist ivuxolimab.

CDR3 loop: CASSPPGFYEQYF. The CDR3 DNA reads TGTGCCAGCAGCCCCCCCGGGTTCTACGAGCAGTACTTC. The chain carries TRBV7-9 and TRBJ2-7; D remains ambiguous. CDR1 and CDR2 from the germline V gene are SEHNR and FQNEAQ (reference sequence). Trimming shortened V by 5 bases and J by 3 bases, and 11 bases separated the two germline ends. This CDR3 region has 13 residues.